The 21 T cell receptor beta chains presented below share a single source sample, sequenced in a study of blood T cell repertoires in COVID-19. TCRdb keeps only in-frame clones here, not all; method: immunoSEQ multiplex PCR. The sample shows some 160,000 clones, around 80% of them seen only once. The sequenced sample consisted of PBMCs or T cells enriched from blood (not recorded which). Receptors originate from a woman aged 45-65 years who had recovered from COVID-19.

The chain has TRBV11-2 and TRBJ2-7, with D possibly matching TRBD2 (6 bases). V lost 0 bases and J lost 3, with 12 bases in between. The CDR3 totals 15 residues. Germline V CDR1 and CDR2: SGHAT, FQNNGV. The DNA for the CDR3 is TGTGCCAGCAGCTTAGATCACGGGGGATTCTACGAGCAGTACTTC. Encoded protein: CASSLDHGGFYEQYF. Supplemented by reference TRBV11-2 and TRBJ2-7, the full variable domain reads EAGVAQSPRYKIIEKRQSVAFWCNPISGHATLYWYQQILGQGPKLLIQFQNNGVVDDSQLPKDRFSAERLKGVDSTLKIQPAKLEDSAVYLCASSLDHGGFYEQYFGPGTRLTVT.

The chain combines TRBV4-3 with TRBJ2-2; 10 bases align to TRBD1. Trimming removed 4 bases from V and 5 bases from J; junction bases left unmatched: 1. Germline V gene data show CDR1 as LGHNA and CDR2 as YSLEER. The CDR3 extends over 14 amino acids. In DNA form, the CDR3 reads TGCGCCAGCAGCCGGGACAGGGGAACCGGGGAGCTGTTTTTT. Amino acid sequence: CASSRDRGTGELFF.

This chain connects TRBV7-2 to TRBJ2-5; 10 bases are a match to TRBD2. This CDR3 comprises 17 residues. Germline V gene lookup returns CDR1 SGHTA and CDR2 FQGNSA. After removal of 2 bases from V and 5 bases from J, the junction contained 11 bases not matched to a gene. DNA for the CDR3: TGTGCCAGCAGCTTAATGGGACTAGCGAGTCCGCGGGAGACCCAGTACTTC. This translates into CASSLMGLASPRETQYF.

This sequence joins TRBV28 and TRBJ2-2; possibly TRBD1 for D (7 bases). V was clipped by 2 bases and J by 7 bases, with 14 bases between them. This CDR3 is 15 amino acids long. Germline CDR1 MDHEN, CDR2 SYDVKM. CDR3 loop: CASSLGGGWGGELFF. In DNA form, the CDR3 reads TGTGCCAGCAGTTTAGGAGGGGGCTGGGGCGGGGAGCTGTTTTTT.

This chain joins TRBV24-1 and TRBJ2-5; TRBD2 matches 8 bases. Germline CDR1 and CDR2: KGHDR and SFDVKD. There are 13 residues in the CDR3. Trimming at V came to 6 bases and at J to 5 bases, leaving 4 bases not matched to a gene. The CDR3 DNA reads TGTGCCACCAGTACGACTAGCGCTGAGACCCAGTACTTC. This codes for CATSTTSAETQYF.

V usage is TRBV4-3 and J usage is TRBJ1-4; a weak D match, TRBD1 (6 bases). Germline CDR1 LGHNA, CDR2 YSLEER. The CDR3 is 15 residues long. V was shortened by 0 bases and J by 6 bases, with 11 bases between the two germline ends. This chain's CDR3 is CASSQDGRGHEKLFF. The CDR3 region has the DNA TGCGCCAGCAGCCAAGATGGCAGGGGACATGAAAAACTGTTTTTT.

This chain links TRBV13 with TRBJ1-2; TRBD1 is a possible D gene (6 bases). In germline, CDR1 is PRHDT, CDR2 FYEKMQ (reference sequence). This CDR3 region has 15 residues. Trimming removed 5 bases from V and 1 base from J, with 14 bases in between. DNA for the CDR3: TGTGCCAGCAGCGTCGGACAGTTACATAACTATGGCTACACCTTC. Residues: CASSVGQLHNYGYTF.

This clone was seen a single time. V is TRBV28 and J is TRBJ1-2; 10 bases map to TRBD1. The V and J ends lost 5 bases and 8 bases, in that order; junction bases with no gene match: 11. Per the germline V gene, CDR1 is MDHEN and CDR2 is SYDVKM. The CDR3 runs to 15 residues. The CDR3: CASSIRQGARRGYTF. The DNA for the CDR3 is TGTGCCAGCAGTATACGACAGGGGGCGCGTAGAGGCTACACCTTC.

The chain joins TRBV19 to TRBJ1-3; unclear D gene. In germline, CDR1 is LNHDA, CDR2 SQIVND (reference sequence). The V end lost 5 bases, the J end lost 6 bases, and 14 bases lay between the germline ends. CDR3 length: 14 amino acids. The DNA of the CDR3 is TGTGCCAGTAGTGCGGGGTTAACTGAAAACACCATATATTTT. The encoded protein is CASSAGLTENTIYF. The full variable domain, its missing parts supplied by reference TRBV19 and TRBJ1-3, is DGGITQSPKYLFRKEGQNVTLSCEQNLNHDAMYWYRQDPGQGLRLIYYSQIVNDFQKGDIAEGYSVSREKKESFPLTVTSAQKNPTAFYLCASSAGLTENTIYFGEGSWLTVV.

The gene calls are TRBV19 and TRBJ2-1; TRBD1 is a possible D gene (6 bases). This CDR3 has 11 amino acids. V gave up 10 bases and J gave up 4 bases, with 8 bases separating them. Germline loops: CDR1 LNHDA, CDR2 SQIVND (reference sequence). Here the CDR3 DNA reads TGTGCCACAGGGGATTACAATGAGCAGTTCTTC. Translated: CATGDYNEQFF.

The V call is TRBV19, the J call TRBJ1-3, with D uncertain. The V end lost 3 bases, the J end lost 3 bases, and 15 bases lay between the germline ends. Per the germline V gene, CDR1 is LNHDA and CDR2 is SQIVND (reference sequence). This CDR3 is built from 16 residues. The DNA for the CDR3 is TGTGCCAGTAGTATTGCTGGGCCTCGAATTGGAAACACCATATATTTT. Its translation is CASSIAGPRIGNTIYF.

The CDR3 DNA is TGCAGCGTTATATCCCACGACACAGGGAATGAAAAACTGTTTTTT. The encoded protein is CSVISHDTGNEKLFF. This chain uses TRBV29-1 with TRBJ1-4, with a possible D match to TRBD1 (6 bases). V gave up 5 bases and J gave up 5 bases, with 18 bases separating them. The CDR3 covers 15 residues. Germline V gene data show CDR1 as SQVTM and CDR2 as ANQGSEA. The entire variable domain, with the rest obtained from reference TRBV29-1 and TRBJ1-4, is as follows: SAVISQKPSRDICQRGTSLTIQCQVDSQVTMMFWYRQQPGQSLTLIATANQGSEATYESGFVIDKFPISRPNLTFSTLTVSNMSPEDSSIYLCSVISHDTGNEKLFFGSGTQLSVL.

This chain connects TRBV7-2 to TRBJ1-3, with D hard to call. The CDR3 has 11 amino acids. The germline V and J ends were trimmed by 8 bases and 2 bases, with 4 bases remaining between them. From germline, CDR1 is SGHTA and CDR2 FQGNSA. The CDR3 bases are TGTGCCAGCTCAGCTGGAAACACCATATATTTT. Translated, it gives CASSAGNTIYF. Complete variable domain (other parts from reference TRBV7-2 and TRBJ1-3): GAGVSQSPSNKVTEKGKDVELRCDPISGHTALYWYRQSLGQGLEFLIYFQGNSAPDKSGLPSDRFSAERTGGSVSTLTIQRTQQEDSAVYLCASSAGNTIYFGEGSWLTVV.

The chain combines TRBV13 with TRBJ2-7; TRBD1 is a possible D gene (6 bases). Per the germline V gene, CDR1 is PRHDT and CDR2 is FYEKMQ (reference sequence). The CDR3 sequence is 15 residues long. V lost 1 base and J lost 6, with 16 bases in between. This CDR3 is CASSLVGGRKVEQYF. The CDR3 region has the DNA TGTGCCAGCAGCTTAGTTGGGGGCAGGAAGGTCGAGCAGTACTTC. The full variable domain, rest sourced from reference TRBV13 and TRBJ2-7, is AAGVIQSPRHLIKEKRETATLKCYPIPRHDTVYWYQQGPGQDPQFLISFYEKMQSDKGSIPDRFSAQQFSDYHSELNMSSLELGDSALYFCASSLVGGRKVEQYFGPGTRLTVT.

V gene TRBV18 combines with J gene TRBJ2-5; tentatively, D is TRBD1 (9 bases). The CDR3 covers 19 residues. The germline gives CDR1 KGHSH, CDR2 LQKENI. Trimming shortened V by 6 bases and J by 1 base, and 27 bases separated the two germline ends. CDR3 sequence: CASSRGTGRTGTSQETQYF. Here the CDR3 DNA reads TGTGCCAGCTCCCGGGGGACAGGGCGAACCGGGACTAGCCAAGAGACCCAGTACTTC.

This sequence joins TRBV5-1 and TRBJ2-7, with D perhaps matching TRBD2 (6 bases). V shed 3 bases and J shed 1 base, with 14 bases lying between them. The CDR3 extends over 15 amino acids. The germline V gene has CDR1 SGHRS and CDR2 YFSETQ. In nucleotides, the CDR3 is TGCGCCAGCAGCTCTGGCGGGACGGGGTCCTACGAGCAGTACTTC. Its translation: CASSSGGTGSYEQYF.

The rearrangement uses TRBV11-2 and TRBJ1-4; 7 nucleotides match TRBD1. This CDR3 comprises 15 residues. V lost 5 bases and J lost 4; bases outside the gene matches: 7. CDR1 is SGHAT and CDR2 is FQNNGV in the germline V gene. CDR3 nucleotides: TGTGCCAGCAGCCCCAAAAGGGGGCTTAATGAAAAACTGTTTTTT. Encoded protein: CASSPKRGLNEKLFF.

This sequence joins TRBV10-3 and TRBJ2-3, with 8 bases that match TRBD1. The V segment lost 10 bases and the J segment 4 bases; nucleotides outside the gene matches: 10. From germline, CDR1 is ENHRY and CDR2 SYGVKD. This CDR3 region has 14 residues. The chain's CDR3 is CATATGARSDTQYF. The CDR3 nucleotides read TGTGCCACCGCGACAGGGGCAAGGTCAGATACGCAGTATTTT.

The chain carries TRBV19 and TRBJ1-5; 8 bases align to TRBD1. The CDR3 contains 16 residues. V gave up 4 bases and J gave up 6 bases; unmatched junction bases: 11. Germline V CDR1 and CDR2: LNHDA, SQIVND (reference sequence). CDR3 in amino acids: CASSTLGQGGGQPQHF. CDR3 nucleotides: TGTGCCAGTAGTACCCTAGGACAGGGCGGGGGTCAGCCCCAGCATTTT.

This sequence joins TRBV5-1 and TRBJ1-2; maybe TRBD1 (5 bases). CDR1 SGHRS and CDR2 YFSETQ come from the germline V gene. V was pared by 5 bases and J by 6 bases, with 17 bases between. This CDR3 is built from 14 residues. Here the CDR3 DNA reads TGCGCCAGCAGTTGGGGGGACGTTTTTGATGGCTACACCTTC. Translated: CASSWGDVFDGYTF. Full variable domain (rest looked up from reference TRBV5-1 and TRBJ1-2): KAGVTQTPRYLIKTRGQQVTLSCSPISGHRSVSWYQQTPGQGLQFLFEYFSETQRNKGNFPGRFSGRQFSNSRSEMNVSTLELGDSALYLCASSWGDVFDGYTFGSGTRLTVV.

This clone was counted a few times. V and J are TRBV9 and TRBJ2-1; D possibly corresponds to TRBD2 (5 bases). The V gene lost 4 bases and the J gene lost 6 bases, with 11 bases spanning the gap. This CDR3 is 13 amino acids long. CDR1 SGDLS and CDR2 YYNGEE come from the germline V gene. CDR3 loop: CASSLLAGNEQFF. CDR3 DNA: TGTGCCAGCAGCCTCCTAGCAGGCAATGAGCAGTTCTTC. Based on the CDR3 plus reference TRBV9 and TRBJ2-1, the full variable domain is DSGVTQTPKHLITATGQRVTLRCSPRSGDLSVYWYQQSLDQGLQFLIQYYNGEERAKGNILERFSAQQFPDLHSELNLSSLELGDSALYFCASSLLAGNEQFFGPGTRLTVL.